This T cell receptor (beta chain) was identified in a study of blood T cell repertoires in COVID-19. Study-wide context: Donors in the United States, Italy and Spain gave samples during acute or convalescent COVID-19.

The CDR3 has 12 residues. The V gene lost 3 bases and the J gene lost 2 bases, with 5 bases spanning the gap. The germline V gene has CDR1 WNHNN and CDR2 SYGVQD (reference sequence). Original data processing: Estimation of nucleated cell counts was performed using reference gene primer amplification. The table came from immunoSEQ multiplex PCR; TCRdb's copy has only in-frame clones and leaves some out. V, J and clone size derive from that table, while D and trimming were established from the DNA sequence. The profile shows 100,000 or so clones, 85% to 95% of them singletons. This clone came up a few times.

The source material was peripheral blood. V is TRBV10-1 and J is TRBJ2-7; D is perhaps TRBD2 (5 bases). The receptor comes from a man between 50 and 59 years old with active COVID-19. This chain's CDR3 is CASSDGAYEQYF. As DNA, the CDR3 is TGCGCCAGCAGTGACGGGGCCTACGAGCAGTACTTC.